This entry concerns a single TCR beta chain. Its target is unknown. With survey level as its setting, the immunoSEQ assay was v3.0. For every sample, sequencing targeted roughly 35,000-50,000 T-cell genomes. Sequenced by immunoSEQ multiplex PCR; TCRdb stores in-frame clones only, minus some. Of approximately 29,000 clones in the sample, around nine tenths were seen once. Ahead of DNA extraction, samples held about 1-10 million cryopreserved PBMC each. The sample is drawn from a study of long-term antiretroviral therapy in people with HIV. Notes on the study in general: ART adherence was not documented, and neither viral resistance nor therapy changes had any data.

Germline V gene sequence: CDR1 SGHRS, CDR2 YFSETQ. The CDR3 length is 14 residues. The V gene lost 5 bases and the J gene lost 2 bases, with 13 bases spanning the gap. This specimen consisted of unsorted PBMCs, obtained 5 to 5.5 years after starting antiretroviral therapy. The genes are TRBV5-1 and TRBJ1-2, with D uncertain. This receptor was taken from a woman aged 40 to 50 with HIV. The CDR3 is CASSNRTGNYGYTF. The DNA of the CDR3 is TGCGCCAGCAGTAACCGGACGGGAAACTATGGCTACACCTTC.